The clone carrying this T cell receptor beta chain was seen more than once but under ten times. Its antigen is still unknown. The sample originates from a study of T cell repertoires in cytomegalovirus infection. Study overall: Matching HLA type and CMV infection were both indicated by public TCR beta signatures. General study results and limits: The ex vivo response was dominated by HLA-C-restricted CMV-specific TCR beta clonotypes.

Germline loops: CDR1 MNHNS, CDR2 SASEGT. Trimming cost V 7 bases and J 4 bases, with 11 bases left between them. This CDR3 comprises 13 residues. TCRdb analysed the reads with MiXCR anew, one entry per CDR3 protein. The table records about 360,000 distinct CDR3 sequences, over 15% of them present only once. Sequenced sample: PBMCs. The clonotype originates from a human donor in good health (CMV status not recorded). Some clones in this sample may be carry-over from other donors' samples. The chain combines TRBV6-1 with TRBJ1-5; D unclear. CDR3 in DNA: TGTGCCAGCAAAATCGGACTGAATCAGCCCCAGCATTTT. This gives the protein CASKIGLNQPQHF.